This entry lists 5 T cell receptor beta chains sequenced from one sample in a study of T-cell reconstitution after alpha-beta-depleted transplantation in children. Unique molecular identifiers featured in how the TCRbeta library was prepared. TCRdb independently ran MiXCR on the PCR reads; one entry per CDR3 protein. The sample holds about 610,000 distinct CDR3 sequences, roughly 10% seen once. The sequences come from PBMCs from the stem cell graft donor, collected from the stem cell graft. These receptor sequences come from a human donor who donated a stem cell graft to a child with acute myeloid leukemia.

The genes are TRBV7-9 and TRBJ2-3; 8 bases are shared with TRBD2. This CDR3 is built from 16 residues. Germline CDR1 SEHNR, CDR2 FQNEAQ (reference sequence). J lost 6 bases, V lost 5 bases, and 13 bases had no gene match. The CDR3 region is CASSEGLASFRDTQYF. CDR3 DNA: TGTGCCAGCAGCGAAGGACTAGCCAGCTTTAGGGATACGCAGTATTTT.

A few counts support this clonotype. The rearrangement joins TRBV7-2 to TRBJ2-1; TRBD1 aligns across 8 bases. Trimming at V came to 5 bases and at J to 3 bases, leaving 3 bases not matched to a gene. The CDR3 contains 14 residues. In germline, CDR1 is SGHTA, CDR2 FQGNSA. The CDR3, as DNA: TGTGCCAGCAGCGAGGGGACAGGCTACAATGAGCAGTTCTTC. This sequence encodes CASSEGTGYNEQFF. Variable domain in full (rest from reference TRBV7-2 and TRBJ2-1): GAGVSQSPSNKVTEKGKDVELRCDPISGHTALYWYRQSLGQGLEFLIYFQGNSAPDKSGLPSDRFSAERTGGSVSTLTIQRTQQEDSAVYLCASSEGTGYNEQFFGPGTRLTVL.

The rearrangement joins TRBV12-5 to TRBJ2-5; 9 nucleotides agree with TRBD2. The CDR3 has 18 amino acids. With V trimmed by 0 bases and J by 2 bases, 10 bases remained unmatched. Germline CDR1 and CDR2: LGHNT and FRNRAP. The CDR3 region has the DNA TGTGCTAGTGGTTTGGTCATTAGCGGGAGTGAGGTTCAAGAGACCCAGTACTTC. The encoded protein is CASGLVISGSEVQETQYF.

This clonotype was picked up many times. V and J are TRBV4-2 and TRBJ2-7; unclear D gene. V dropped 1 base and J dropped 0 bases, with 7 bases sitting between them. From germline, CDR1 is LGHNA and CDR2 YNFKEQ. This CDR3 is 14 amino acids long. CDR3 DNA sequence: TGTGCCAGCAGCCAAGGCCCCCCCTCCTACGAGCAGTACTTC. Its protein product is CASSQGPPSYEQYF.

This clonotype appeared a few times. V gene TRBV12-3 or TRBV12-4 combines with J gene TRBJ1-1, with D uncertain. V lost 3 bases, J lost 0 bases, and 14 bases lay in between. The length of the CDR3 is 16 residues. The CDR3 sequence: CASSFFTPLLNTEAFF. DNA for the CDR3: TGTGCCAGCAGTTTTTTCACACCCCTACTGAACACTGAAGCTTTCTTT.